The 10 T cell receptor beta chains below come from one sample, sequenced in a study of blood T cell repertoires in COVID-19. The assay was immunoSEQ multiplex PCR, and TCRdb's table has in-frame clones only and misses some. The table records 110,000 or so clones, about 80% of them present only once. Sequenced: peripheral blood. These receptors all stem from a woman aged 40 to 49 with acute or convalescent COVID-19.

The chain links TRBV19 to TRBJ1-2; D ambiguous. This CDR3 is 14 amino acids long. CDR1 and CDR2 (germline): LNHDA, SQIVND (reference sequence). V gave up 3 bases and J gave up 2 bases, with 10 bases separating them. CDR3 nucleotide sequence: TGTGCCAGTAGTATTGGTGTCAGGAACTATGGCTACACCTTC. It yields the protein CASSIGVRNYGYTF.

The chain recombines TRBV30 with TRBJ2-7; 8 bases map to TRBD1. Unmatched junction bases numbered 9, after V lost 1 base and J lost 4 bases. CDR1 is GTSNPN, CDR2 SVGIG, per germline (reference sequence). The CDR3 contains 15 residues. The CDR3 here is CAWSALRTGIYEQYF. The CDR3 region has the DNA TGTGCCTGGAGTGCTCTTAGGACAGGGATATACGAGCAGTACTTC.

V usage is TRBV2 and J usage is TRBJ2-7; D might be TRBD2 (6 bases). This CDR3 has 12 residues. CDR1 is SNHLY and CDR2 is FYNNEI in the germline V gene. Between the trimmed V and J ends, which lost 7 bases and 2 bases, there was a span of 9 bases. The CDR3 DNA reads TGTGCCAGCAAGGAGGGACCCTACGAGCAGTACTTC. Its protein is CASKEGPYEQYF.

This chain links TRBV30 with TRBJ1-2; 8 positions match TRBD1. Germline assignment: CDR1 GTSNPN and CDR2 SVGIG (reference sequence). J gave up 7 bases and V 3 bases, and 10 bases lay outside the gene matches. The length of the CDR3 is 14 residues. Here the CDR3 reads CAWRPQGDTLGYTF. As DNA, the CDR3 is TGTGCCTGGAGACCACAGGGGGACACCCTTGGCTACACCTTC.

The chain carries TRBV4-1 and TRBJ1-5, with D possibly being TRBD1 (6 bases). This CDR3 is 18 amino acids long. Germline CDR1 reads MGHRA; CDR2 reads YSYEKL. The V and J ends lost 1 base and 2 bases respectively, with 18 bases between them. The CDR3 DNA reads TGCGCCAGCAGCCAAGCCGCCGGGACACAAAGGGGCAATCAGCCCCAGCATTTT. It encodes CASSQAAGTQRGNQPQHF.

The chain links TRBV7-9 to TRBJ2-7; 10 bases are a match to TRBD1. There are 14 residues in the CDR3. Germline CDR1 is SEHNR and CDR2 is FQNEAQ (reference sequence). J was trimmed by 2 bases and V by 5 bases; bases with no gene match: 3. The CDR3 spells CASSPGTGAYEQYF. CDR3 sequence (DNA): TGTGCCAGCAGCCCCGGGACAGGGGCCTACGAGCAGTACTTC.

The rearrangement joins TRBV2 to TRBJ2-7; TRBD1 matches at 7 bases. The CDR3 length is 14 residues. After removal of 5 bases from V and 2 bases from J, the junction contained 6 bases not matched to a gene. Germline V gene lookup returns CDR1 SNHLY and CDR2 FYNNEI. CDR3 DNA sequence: TGTGCCAGCAGTTCCCTTGACAGGGCCTACGAGCAGTACTTC. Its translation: CASSSLDRAYEQYF.

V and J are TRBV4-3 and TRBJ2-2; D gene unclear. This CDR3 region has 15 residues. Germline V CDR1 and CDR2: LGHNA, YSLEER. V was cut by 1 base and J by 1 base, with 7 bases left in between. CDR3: CASSQVSGNTGELFF. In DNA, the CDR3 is TGCGCCAGCAGCCAAGTCTCAGGGAACACCGGGGAGCTGTTTTTT.

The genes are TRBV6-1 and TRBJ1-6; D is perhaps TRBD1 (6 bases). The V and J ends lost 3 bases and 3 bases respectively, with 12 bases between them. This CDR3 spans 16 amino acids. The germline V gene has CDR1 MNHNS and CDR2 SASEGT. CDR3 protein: CASSEGGAYYNSPLHF. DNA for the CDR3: TGTGCCAGCAGTGAGGGGGGGGCATACTATAATTCACCCCTCCACTTT.

The CDR3 sequence is CASSQDFETSGTTDTQYF. The CDR3 DNA sequence: TGTGCCAGCAGCCAAGATTTTGAGACTAGCGGGACCACAGATACGCAGTATTTT. This chain uses TRBV4-2 with TRBJ2-3; 11 bases align to TRBD2. Germline lookup yields CDR1 LGHNA and CDR2 YNFKEQ. CDR3 size: 18 residues. Germline trimming cut 0 bases from V and 2 bases from J; bases unmatched to any gene: 7.